The clone carrying this T cell receptor beta chain was seen at least ten times. The antigen remains unidentified. The length of the CDR3 is 15 residues. Deletions cut 5 bases from V and 1 base from J, with 15 bases between. CDR1 is MNHNS, CDR2 SASEGT, per germline. The sample belongs to a study of T cell repertoires in cytomegalovirus infection. Study background: It can be stated that public TCR beta signatures indicated CMV infection as well as a matching HLA type.

Study-wide results and caveats: There were carriers of CMV plus the relevant HLA, and cumulative public TCR beta family frequency identified them. Clonotypes of TCR beta that were HLA-C-restricted and CMV-specific dominated the ex vivo response.

In TCRdb, the reads were re-called with MiXCR into one record per CDR3 protein. The data show some 110,000 distinct CDR3 sequences, with roughly 9.1% seen just once and 30% to 40% held by the top ten. This receptor was obtained from a human donor in good health (CMV status not recorded). Some clones in this sample may be carry-over from other donors' samples. What was sequenced was PBMCs, sequenced either directly or after in vitro stimulation (not recorded which). The rearrangement joins TRBV6-1 to TRBJ2-7, with D possibly matching TRBD2 (6 bases). The CDR3 protein is CASSYAPRGSYEQYF. The CDR3 bases are TGTGCCAGCAGTTATGCCCCCCGGGGGTCCTACGAGCAGTACTTC.